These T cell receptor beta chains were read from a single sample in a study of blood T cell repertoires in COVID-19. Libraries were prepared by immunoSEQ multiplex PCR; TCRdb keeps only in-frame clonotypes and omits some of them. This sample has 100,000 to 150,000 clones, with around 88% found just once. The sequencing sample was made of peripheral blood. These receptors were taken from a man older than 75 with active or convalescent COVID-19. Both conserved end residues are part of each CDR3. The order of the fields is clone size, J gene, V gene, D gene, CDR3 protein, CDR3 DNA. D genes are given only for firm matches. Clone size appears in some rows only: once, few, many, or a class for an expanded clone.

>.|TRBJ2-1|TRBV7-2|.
CASSRGTPGEQFF
TGTGCCAGCAGTAGGGGGACGCCCGGTGAGCAGTTCTTC
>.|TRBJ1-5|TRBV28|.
CASSLPTGLYSNQPQHF
TGTGCCAGCAGTTTACCGACAGGACTTTATAGCAATCAGCCCCAGCATTTT
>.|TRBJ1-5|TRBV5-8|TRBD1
CASSLGQGAGQPQHF
TGTGCCAGCAGCTTGGGACAGGGGGCCGGTCAGCCCCAGCATTTT
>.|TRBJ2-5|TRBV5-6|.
CASSPPRLGYQETQYF
TGTGCCAGCAGCCCCCCGCGACTAGGCTACCAAGAGACCCAGTACTTC
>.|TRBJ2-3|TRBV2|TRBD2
CASSKTSGGAPDTQYF
TGTGCCAGCAGCAAAACTAGCGGGGGTGCGCCAGATACGCAGTATTTT
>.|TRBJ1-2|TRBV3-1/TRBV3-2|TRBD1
CASSSAGTVGGYTF
TGTGCCAGCAGCTCAGCAGGGACAGTGGGGGGCTACACCTTC
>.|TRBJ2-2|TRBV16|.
CASSRIGSGELFF
TGTGCCAGCAGCCGAATCGGGTCCGGGGAGCTGTTTTTT
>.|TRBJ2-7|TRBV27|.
CASSSGYEQYF
TGTGCCAGCAGTTCCGGCTACGAGCAGTACTTC
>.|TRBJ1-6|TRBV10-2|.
CASRGGAYNSPLHF
TGCGCCAGCAGGGGGGGTGCCTATAATTCACCCCTCCACTTT
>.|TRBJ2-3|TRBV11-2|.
CASSLDRLDTQYF
TGTGCCAGCAGCTTAGACCGGTTAGATACGCAGTATTTT
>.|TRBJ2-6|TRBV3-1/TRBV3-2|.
CASSPRMAQAGANVLTF
TGTGCCAGCAGCCCGAGAATGGCGCAGGCTGGGGCCAACGTCCTGACTTTC
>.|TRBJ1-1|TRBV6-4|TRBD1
CASSATLGTGGLKNTEAFF
TGTGCCAGCAGCGCAACCCTCGGGACAGGGGGCTTGAAGAACACTGAAGCTTTCTTT
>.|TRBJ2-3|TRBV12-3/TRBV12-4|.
CASTGNTQYF
TGTGCCAGCACCGGGAATACGCAGTATTTT
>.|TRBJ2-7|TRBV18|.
CASTSGQGTSYEQYF
TGTGCCAGCACCTCGGGGCAGGGGACCTCCTACGAGCAGTACTTC
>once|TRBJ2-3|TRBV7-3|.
CASSSRLDTDTQYF
TGTGCCAGCAGCTCACGACTGGACACAGATACGCAGTATTTT
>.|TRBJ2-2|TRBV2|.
CASSELGQDTGELFF
TGTGCCAGCAGTGAATTAGGACAAGATACCGGGGAGCTGTTTTTT
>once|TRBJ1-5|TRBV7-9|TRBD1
CASSLVGRDRGFSNQPQHF
TGTGCCAGCAGCTTAGTAGGGAGGGACAGGGGCTTTAGCAATCAGCCCCAGCATTTT
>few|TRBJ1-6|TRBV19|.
CASSRAGEGAKTPLHF
TGTGCCAGTAGTAGGGCAGGGGAAGGGGCAAAGACACCCCTCCACTTT
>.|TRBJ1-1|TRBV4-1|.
CASSLGGVTEAFF
TGCGCCAGCAGCCTTGGGGGGGTGACTGAAGCTTTCTTT
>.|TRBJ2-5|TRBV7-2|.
CASSLDLSRRETQYF
TGTGCCAGCAGCTTAGATTTAAGTAGGAGGGAGACCCAGTACTTC
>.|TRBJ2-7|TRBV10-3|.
CATSGGGLSYEQYF
TGTGCCACCTCAGGCGGGGGCCTCTCCTACGAGCAGTACTTC
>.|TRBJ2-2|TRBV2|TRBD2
CASRTSGGGTGELFF
TGTGCCAGCAGGACTAGCGGGGGGGGCACCGGGGAGCTGTTTTTT
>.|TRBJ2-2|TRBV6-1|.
CASSDLLAFTGELFF
TGTGCCAGCAGTGACCTACTAGCATTCACCGGGGAGCTGTTTTTT
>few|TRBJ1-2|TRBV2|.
CATARDKRGGYTF
TGTGCCACAGCCCGGGACAAAAGGGGTGGCTACACCTTC
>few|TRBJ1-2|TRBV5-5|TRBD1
CASSLGVLVGQRGYTF
TGTGCCAGCAGCTTGGGGGTCTTGGTGGGACAGCGCGGCTACACCTTC
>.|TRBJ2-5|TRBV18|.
CASSPPSGQETQYF
TGTGCCAGCTCACCACCCAGCGGGCAAGAGACCCAGTACTTC
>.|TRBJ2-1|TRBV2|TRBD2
CASIKSRERPYNEQFF
TGTGCCAGCATAAAGTCGCGGGAGCGACCCTACAATGAGCAGTTCTTC
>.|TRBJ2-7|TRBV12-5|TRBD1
CASGLATGTAYEQYF
TGTGCTAGTGGTTTGGCCACTGGGACAGCCTACGAGCAGTACTTC
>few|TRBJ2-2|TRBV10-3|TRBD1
CAISPYDREHTGELFF
TGTGCCATCAGTCCCTACGACAGGGAACACACCGGGGAGCTGTTTTTT
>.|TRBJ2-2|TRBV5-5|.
CASSLVSQGNTGELFF
TGTGCCAGCAGCTTGGTCTCCCAGGGGAACACCGGGGAGCTGTTTTTT
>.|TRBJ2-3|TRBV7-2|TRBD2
CASSLSPGLAGAGDTQYF
TGTGCCAGCAGCTTATCCCCGGGACTAGCGGGGGCAGGGGATACGCAGTATTTT
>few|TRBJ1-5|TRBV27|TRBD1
CASKIVQGSNQPQHF
TGTGCCAGCAAGATTGTACAGGGGAGCAATCAGCCCCAGCATTTT
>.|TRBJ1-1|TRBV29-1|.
CSAGSGGNTEAFF
TGCAGCGCCGGTTCGGGGGGGAACACTGAAGCTTTCTTT
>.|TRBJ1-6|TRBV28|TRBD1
CASSSPGQPNSPLHF
TGTGCCAGCAGTTCACCGGGACAGCCGAATTCACCCCTCCACTTT
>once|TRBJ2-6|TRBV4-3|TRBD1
CASSQDRGQAGANVLTF
TGCGCCAGCAGCCAAGACAGGGGGCAGGCTGGGGCCAACGTCCTGACTTTC
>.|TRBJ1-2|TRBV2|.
CASSEARDGVDYTF
TGTGCCAGCAGTGAGGCGCGGGACGGTGTTGACTACACCTTC
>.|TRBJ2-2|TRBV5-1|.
CASSFGDVDTGELFF
TGCGCCAGCAGCTTCGGGGATGTGGATACCGGGGAGCTGTTTTTT
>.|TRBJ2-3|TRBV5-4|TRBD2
CASSLAGGFRDTQYF
TGTGCCAGCAGCCTAGCGGGGGGGTTCAGAGATACGCAGTATTTT
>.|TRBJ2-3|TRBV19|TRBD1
CASSPGQGAWTDTQYF
TGTGCCAGTAGTCCAGGACAGGGGGCATGGACAGATACGCAGTATTTT
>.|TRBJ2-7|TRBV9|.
CASSVGPIAEQYF
TGTGCCAGCAGCGTAGGACCAATAGCCGAGCAGTACTTC